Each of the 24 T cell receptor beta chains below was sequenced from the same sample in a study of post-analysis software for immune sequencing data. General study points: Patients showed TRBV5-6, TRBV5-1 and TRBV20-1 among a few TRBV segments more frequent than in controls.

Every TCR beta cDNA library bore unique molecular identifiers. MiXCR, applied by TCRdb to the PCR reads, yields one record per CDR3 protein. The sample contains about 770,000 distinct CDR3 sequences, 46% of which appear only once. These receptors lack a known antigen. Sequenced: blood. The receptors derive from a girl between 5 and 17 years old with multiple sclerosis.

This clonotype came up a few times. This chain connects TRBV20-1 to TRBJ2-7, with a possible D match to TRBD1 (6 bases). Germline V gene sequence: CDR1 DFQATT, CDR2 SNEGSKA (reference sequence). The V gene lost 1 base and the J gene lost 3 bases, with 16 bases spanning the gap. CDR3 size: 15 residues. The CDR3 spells CSARGAWDTNYEQYF. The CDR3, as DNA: TGCAGTGCTAGAGGGGCCTGGGACACTAACTACGAGCAGTACTTC.

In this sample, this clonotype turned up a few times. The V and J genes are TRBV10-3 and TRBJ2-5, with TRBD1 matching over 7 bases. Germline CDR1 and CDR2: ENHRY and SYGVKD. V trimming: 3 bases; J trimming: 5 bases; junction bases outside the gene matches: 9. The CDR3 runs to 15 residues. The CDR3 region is CAISESGTVAETQYF. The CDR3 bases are TGTGCCATCAGTGAATCCGGGACAGTCGCGGAGACCCAGTACTTC.

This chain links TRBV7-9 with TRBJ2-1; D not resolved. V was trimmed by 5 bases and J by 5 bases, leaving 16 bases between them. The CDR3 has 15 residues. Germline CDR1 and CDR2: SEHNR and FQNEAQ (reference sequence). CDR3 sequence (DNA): TGTGCCAGCAGCCCCTTTGAGAGCGCAGACAATGAGCAGTTCTTC. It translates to CASSPFESADNEQFF.

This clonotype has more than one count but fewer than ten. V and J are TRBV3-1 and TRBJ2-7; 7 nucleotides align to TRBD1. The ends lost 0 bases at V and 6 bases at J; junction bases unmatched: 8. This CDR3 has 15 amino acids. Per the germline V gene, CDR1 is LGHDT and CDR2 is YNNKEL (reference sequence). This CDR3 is CASSQDSTGAGEQYF. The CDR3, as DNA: TGTGCCAGCAGCCAAGATTCTACAGGGGCTGGCGAGCAGTACTTC.

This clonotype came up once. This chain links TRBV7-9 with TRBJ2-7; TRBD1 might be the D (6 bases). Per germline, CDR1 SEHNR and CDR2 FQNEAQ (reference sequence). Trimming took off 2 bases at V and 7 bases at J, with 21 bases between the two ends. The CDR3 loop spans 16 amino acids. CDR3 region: CASSLKGQGPSGEQYF. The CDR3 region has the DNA TGTGCCAGCAGCTTAAAGGGGCAGGGGCCCTCTGGGGAGCAGTACTTC.

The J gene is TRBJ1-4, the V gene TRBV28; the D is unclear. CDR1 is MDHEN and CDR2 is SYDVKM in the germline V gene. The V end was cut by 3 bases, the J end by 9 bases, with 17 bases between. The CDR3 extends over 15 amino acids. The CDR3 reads CASSFHPPGPKKLFF. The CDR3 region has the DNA TGTGCCAGCAGTTTCCACCCTCCTGGACCGAAAAAACTGTTTTTT.

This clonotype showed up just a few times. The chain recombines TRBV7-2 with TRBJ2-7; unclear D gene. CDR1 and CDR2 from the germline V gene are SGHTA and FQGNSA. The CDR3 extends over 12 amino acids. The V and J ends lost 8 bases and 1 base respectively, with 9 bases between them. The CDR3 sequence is CASSGESYEQYF. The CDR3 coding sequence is TGTGCCAGCTCAGGCGAGTCCTACGAGCAGTACTTC.

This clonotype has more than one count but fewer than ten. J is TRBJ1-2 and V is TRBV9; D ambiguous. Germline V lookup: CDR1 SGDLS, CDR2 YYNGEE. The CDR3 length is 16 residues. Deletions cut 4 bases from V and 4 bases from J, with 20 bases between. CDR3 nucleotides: TGTGCCAGCAGCCCCCCCGCGGCTCCTCCCGGCTATGGCTACACCTTC. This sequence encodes CASSPPAAPPGYGYTF.

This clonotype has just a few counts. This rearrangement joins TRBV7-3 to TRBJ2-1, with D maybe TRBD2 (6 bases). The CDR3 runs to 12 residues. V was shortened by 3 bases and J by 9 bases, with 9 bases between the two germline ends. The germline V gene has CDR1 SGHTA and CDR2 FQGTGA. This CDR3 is CASSFSGIEQFF. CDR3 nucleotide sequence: TGTGCCAGCAGCTTTAGCGGAATTGAGCAGTTCTTC.

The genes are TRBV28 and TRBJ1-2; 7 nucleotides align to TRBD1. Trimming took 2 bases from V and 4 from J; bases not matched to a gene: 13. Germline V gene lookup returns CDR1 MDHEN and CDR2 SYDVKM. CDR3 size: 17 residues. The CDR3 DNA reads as TGTGCCAGCAGTTTAGGACAGGCAATCCGTTTTGGCTATGGCTACACCTTC. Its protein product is CASSLGQAIRFGYGYTF.

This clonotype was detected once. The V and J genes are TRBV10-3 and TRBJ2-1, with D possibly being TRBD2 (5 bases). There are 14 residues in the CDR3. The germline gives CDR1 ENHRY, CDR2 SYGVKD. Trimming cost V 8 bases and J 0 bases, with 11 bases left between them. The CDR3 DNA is TGTGCCATCTCACTAGGAAGCTCCTACAATGAGCAGTTCTTC. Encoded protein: CAISLGSSYNEQFF.

Here the CDR3 reads CASSLARSLGGYTF. CDR3 in DNA: TGTGCCAGCAGCTTGGCCCGCAGCTTGGGAGGCTACACCTTC. The genes are TRBV5-6 and TRBJ1-2; D gene ambiguous. Trimming stripped 0 bases from V and 8 bases from J, with 14 bases between. The germline V gene encodes CDR1 SGHDT and CDR2 YYEEEE. The CDR3 spans 14 residues.

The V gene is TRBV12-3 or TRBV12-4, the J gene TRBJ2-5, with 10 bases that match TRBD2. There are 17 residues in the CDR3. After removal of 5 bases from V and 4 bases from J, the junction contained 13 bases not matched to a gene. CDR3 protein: CASSPQREGRLRETQYF. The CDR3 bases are TGTGCCAGCAGTCCCCAGCGGGAGGGCCGTTTGAGAGAGACCCAGTACTTC.

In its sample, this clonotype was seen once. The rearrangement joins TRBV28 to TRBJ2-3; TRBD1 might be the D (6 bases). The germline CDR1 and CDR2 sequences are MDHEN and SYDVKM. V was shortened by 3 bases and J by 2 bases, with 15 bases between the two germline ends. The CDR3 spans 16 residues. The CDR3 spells CASSFQAGTITDTQYF. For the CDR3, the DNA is TGTGCCAGCAGTTTTCAGGCCGGGACAATCACAGATACGCAGTATTTT.

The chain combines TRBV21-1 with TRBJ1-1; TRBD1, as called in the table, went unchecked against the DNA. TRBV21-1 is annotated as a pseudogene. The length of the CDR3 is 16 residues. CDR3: CASSTGRGQGNTEAFF. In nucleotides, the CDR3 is TGTGCCAGCAGCACCGGAAGGGGACAGGGGAACACTGAAGCTTTCTTT.

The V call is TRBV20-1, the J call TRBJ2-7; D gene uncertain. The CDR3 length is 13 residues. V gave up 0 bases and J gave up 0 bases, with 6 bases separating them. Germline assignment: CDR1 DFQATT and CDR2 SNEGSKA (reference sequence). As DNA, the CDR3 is TGCAGTGCTAGAGACCAGAGCTCCTACGAGCAGTACTTC. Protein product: CSARDQSSYEQYF.

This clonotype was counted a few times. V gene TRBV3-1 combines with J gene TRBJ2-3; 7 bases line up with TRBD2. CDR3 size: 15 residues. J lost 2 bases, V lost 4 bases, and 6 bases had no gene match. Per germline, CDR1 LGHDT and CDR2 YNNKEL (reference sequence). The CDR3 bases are TGTGCCAGCAGCCTACTAGCGACCGACACAGATACGCAGTATTTT. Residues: CASSLLATDTDTQYF.

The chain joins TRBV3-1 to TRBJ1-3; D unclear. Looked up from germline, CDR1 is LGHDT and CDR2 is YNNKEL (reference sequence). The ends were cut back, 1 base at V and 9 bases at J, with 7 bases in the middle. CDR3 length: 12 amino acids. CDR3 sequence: CASSQGLATIYF. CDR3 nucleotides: TGTGCCAGCAGCCAAGGACTGGCCACCATATATTTT.

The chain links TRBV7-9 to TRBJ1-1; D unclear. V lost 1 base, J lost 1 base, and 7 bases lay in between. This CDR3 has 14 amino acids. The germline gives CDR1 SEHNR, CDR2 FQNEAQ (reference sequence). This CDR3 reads CASSLVLTNTEAFF. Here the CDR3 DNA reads TGTGCCAGCAGCTTAGTTTTAACGAACACTGAAGCTTTCTTT.

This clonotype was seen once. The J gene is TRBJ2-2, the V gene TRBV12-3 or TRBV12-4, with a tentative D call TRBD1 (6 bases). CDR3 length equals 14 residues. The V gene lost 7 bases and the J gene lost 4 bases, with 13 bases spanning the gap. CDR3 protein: CASIMTGTTGELFF. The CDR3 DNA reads TGTGCCAGCATCATGACAGGAACCACCGGGGAGCTGTTTTTT.

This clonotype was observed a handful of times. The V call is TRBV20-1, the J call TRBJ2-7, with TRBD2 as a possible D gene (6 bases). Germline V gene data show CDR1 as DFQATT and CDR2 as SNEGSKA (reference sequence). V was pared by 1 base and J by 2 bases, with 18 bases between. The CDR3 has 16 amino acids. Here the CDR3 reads CSARGVPGTPAYEQYF. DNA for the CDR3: TGCAGTGCTAGAGGGGTCCCAGGGACTCCCGCCTACGAGCAGTACTTC.

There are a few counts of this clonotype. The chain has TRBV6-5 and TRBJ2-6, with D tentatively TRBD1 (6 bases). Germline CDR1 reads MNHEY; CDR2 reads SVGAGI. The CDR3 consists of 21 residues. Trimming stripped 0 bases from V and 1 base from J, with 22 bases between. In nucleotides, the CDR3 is TGTGCCAGCAGTTACTCGATCGCGCAAGGGGGTAGGAGGTCTGGGGCCAACGTCCTGACTTTC. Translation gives CASSYSIAQGGRRSGANVLTF.

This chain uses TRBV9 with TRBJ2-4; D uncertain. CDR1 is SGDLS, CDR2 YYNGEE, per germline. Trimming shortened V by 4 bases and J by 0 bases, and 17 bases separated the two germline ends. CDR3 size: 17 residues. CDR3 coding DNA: TGTGCCAGCAGCCCCCGGGCGGACCAACTAGCCAAAAACATTCAGTACTTC. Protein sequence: CASSPRADQLAKNIQYF.

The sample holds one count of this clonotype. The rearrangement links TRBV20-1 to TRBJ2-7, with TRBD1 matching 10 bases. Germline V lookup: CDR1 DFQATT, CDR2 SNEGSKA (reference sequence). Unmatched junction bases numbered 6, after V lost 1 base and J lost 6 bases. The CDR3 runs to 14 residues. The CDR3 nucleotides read TGCAGTGCTAGAGCCGGGACAGGGGCGACCGAGCAGTACTTC. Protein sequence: CSARAGTGATEQYF.